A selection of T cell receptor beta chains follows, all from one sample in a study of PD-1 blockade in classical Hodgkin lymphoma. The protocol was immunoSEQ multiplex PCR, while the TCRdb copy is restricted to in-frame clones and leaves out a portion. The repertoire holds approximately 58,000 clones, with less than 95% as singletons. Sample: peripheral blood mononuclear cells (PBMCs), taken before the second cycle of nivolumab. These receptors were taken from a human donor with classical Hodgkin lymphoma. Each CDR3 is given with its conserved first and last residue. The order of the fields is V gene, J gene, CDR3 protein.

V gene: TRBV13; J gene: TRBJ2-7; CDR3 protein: CASSFRFRTGSTEQYF
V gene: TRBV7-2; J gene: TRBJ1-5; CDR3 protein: CASSETYQPQHF
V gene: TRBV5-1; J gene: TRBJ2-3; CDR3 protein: CASSSGLQWEDTQYF
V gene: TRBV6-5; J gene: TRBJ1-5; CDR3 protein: CASSYKGQGTGQPQHF
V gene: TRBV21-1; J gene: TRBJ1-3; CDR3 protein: CASSKLQGRINIHTIYF
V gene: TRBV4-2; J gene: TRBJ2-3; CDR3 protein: CASSREKLAGSADTQYF
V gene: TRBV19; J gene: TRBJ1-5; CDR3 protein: CASSLQGLNQPQHF
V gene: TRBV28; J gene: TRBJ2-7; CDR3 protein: CASRLPEGDEQYF
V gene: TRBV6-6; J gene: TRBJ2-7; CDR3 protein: CASSYRTGGHEQYF
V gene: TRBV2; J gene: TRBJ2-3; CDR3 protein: CATDSGSTDTQYF
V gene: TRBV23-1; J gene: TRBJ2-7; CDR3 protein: CASLDGERGVTYEQYF
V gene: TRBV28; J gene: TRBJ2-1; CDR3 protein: CASSLPGLAGYNEQFF
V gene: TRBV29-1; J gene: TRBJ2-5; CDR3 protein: CSVEARATWKTQYF
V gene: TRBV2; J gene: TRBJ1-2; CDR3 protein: CASSEAGNLNYGYTF
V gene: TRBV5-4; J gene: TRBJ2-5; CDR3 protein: CASSLANWTQPQETQYF
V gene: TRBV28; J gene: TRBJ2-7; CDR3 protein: CASSLTLRDRVAYEQYF
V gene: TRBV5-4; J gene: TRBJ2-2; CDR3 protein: CASPGVGLNTGELFF
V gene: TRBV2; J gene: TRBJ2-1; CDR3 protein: CASSVGTGGLGIVNEQFF
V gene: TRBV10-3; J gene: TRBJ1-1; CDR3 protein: CASKTQGARGNTEAFF
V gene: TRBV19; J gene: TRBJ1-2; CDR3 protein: CASSIGTGEGYGYTF
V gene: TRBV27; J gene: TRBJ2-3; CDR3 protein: CASSFQPETTQYF
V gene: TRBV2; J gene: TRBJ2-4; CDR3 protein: CASSGDTLLAKNIQYF
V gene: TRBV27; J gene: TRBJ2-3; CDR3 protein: CASSSSNLGQGARDTQYF
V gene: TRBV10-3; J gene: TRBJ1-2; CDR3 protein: CAMGTDYGYTF
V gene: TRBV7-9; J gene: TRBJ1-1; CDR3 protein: CASSLGNGETEAFF
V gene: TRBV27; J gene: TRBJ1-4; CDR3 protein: CASSSQGNEKLFF
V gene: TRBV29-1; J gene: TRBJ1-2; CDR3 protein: CSVWTWIYGYTF
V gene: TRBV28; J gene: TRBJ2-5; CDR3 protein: CASSLGQGARETQYF
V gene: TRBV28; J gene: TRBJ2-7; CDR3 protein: CASSPGPVIYEQYF
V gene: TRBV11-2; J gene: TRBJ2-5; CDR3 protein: CASSPRTSGGAFKTQYF
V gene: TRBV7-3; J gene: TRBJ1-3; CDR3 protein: CASSFLGVGNTIYF